This T cell receptor (beta chain) comes out of a study of response to subunit inactivated influenza vaccine. TCRdb re-analysed the RT-PCR reads in MiXCR, keeping a single row per CDR3 protein. The sample consists of roughly 570,000 distinct CDR3 sequences, 14% of them appearing once. This CDR3 region has 14 residues. Germline values: CDR1 LGHNA, CDR2 YSLEER. The ends were cut back, 1 base at V and 3 bases at J, with 9 bases in the middle. As regards this clonotype: Its matching antigen is unknown.

Study outcomes and limitations: With each seasonal influenza vaccination, the authors suggested, few new T cells are recruited.

The chain has TRBV4-3 and TRBJ1-2; maybe TRBD1 (5 bases). This TCR derives from a man in his fifties who received an inactivated influenza vaccine. The specimen was PBMCs from blood, collected 11 to 12 days after vaccination. CDR3 DNA: TGCGCCAGCAGCCAAGCCAGGGAAGACTATGGCTACACCTTC. It is translated as CASSQAREDYGYTF.